The clone carrying this T cell receptor (beta chain) came up a few times. Its antigen is still unknown. Study-wide findings and caveats: The TCR gene usage of tumor memory CD4+ T cells clustered together with blood and lymph node memory CD4+ cells and with lymph node naive CD4+ cells. Larger-cohort validation covered only one TCR beta V-J rearrangement. Tumor Tregs overlapped most with tumor, then blood, naive CD4+ cells.

Semi-nested PCR with Nested Universal Primer A followed constant-region reverse priming of full-length variable regions. A single record per CDR3 protein comes from TCRdb applying MiXCR to the 5' RACE reads. Of about 43,000 distinct CDR3 sequences in the sample, 22% were seen once. CDR1 DFQATT and CDR2 SNEGSKA come from the germline V gene (reference sequence). The CDR3 extends over 15 amino acids. After removal of 1 base from V and 4 bases from J, the junction contained 5 bases not matched to a gene. Treg sorting used a CD4+CD25+CD127-/low gate. The sample comprised Tregs sorted from a lymph node. The V call is TRBV20-1, the J call TRBJ2-1, with 9 bases fitting TRBD1. The sequence came from a female donor with breast cancer. The CDR3 nucleotides are TGCAGTGCTAGAGCAGGGACAGGGCGATACAATGAGCAGTTCTTC. It specifies CSARAGTGRYNEQFF.